This TCR beta chain emerged from a study of cytomegalovirus exposure and HLA in healthy donors. Across the whole study: The study's early data release held roughly 91 million unique TCRs from HLA-typed donors. General study findings and limits: A list of approximately 160 TCR beta chains associated with cytomegalovirus was given. Later work showed greater clonal expansion in HLA-associated TCR beta chains than in equally common others.

The CDR3 has 14 amino acids. Germline CDR1 and CDR2: SGHAT and FQDESV (reference sequence). A multiplex PCR was run with 60 Vbeta primers and 13 Jbeta primers. Clones were read by immunoSEQ multiplex PCR, and TCRdb kept only the in-frame ones, dropping some. The table shows about 110,000 clones, with 55% to 85% occurring only once. Turning to this clone: What it recognizes is unknown.

This receptor was taken from a young man in good health and CMV-seronegative. The chain employs TRBV11-1 and TRBJ2-5; 9 bases line up with TRBD1. The last part of the DNA fits TRBJ2-7 better; the J call may be wrong. What was sequenced was PBMCs. CDR3 region: CASSWDRVSYEQYF. The CDR3 bases are TGTGCCAGCAGCTGGGACAGGGTCTCCTACGAGCAGTACTTC.